This T cell receptor (beta chain) comes out of a study of blood T cell repertoires in COVID-19. Looking at the study overall: The United States, Italy and Spain were the sources of the acute and convalescent COVID-19 samples.

The CDR3 is 13 amino acids. Trimming stripped 0 bases from V and 4 bases from J, with 8 bases between. Germline values: CDR1 SGHRS, CDR2 YFSETQ. This clone came up once. Each recovered donor of Cohort 3 presented with two negative PCRs, clearance, or symptom resolution. This table comes from immunoSEQ multiplex PCR, and its TCRdb copy is limited to in-frame clones, with some not included. Counted here are more than 150,000 clones, 82% occurring once; the ten biggest clones make up 12%. The chain uses TRBV5-1 and TRBJ2-7; D unclear. The receptor was derived from a man aged 35-49 years who had recovered from COVID-19. Sequencing was done on a sample of PBMCs or T cells enriched from blood (not recorded which). The CDR3 DNA reads TGCGCCAGCAGCTTGGACTTAGAATACGAGCAGTACTTC. Residues: CASSLDLEYEQYF.